The rows below give T cell receptor beta chains drawn from one sample of a study of cytomegalovirus exposure and HLA in healthy donors. Clones were sequenced by immunoSEQ multiplex PCR, and TCRdb holds only the in-frame ones, with some missing. The data hold roughly 150,000 clones, with 60% to 80% observed a single time. Sequencing was performed on PBMCs. The receptors originated from a male donor in good health and CMV-seronegative. The CDR3 runs from the conserved cysteine through the conserved F or W. The order of the fields is J gene, V gene, CDR3 protein.

>TRBJ2-2|TRBV21-1
CASSKAVLQGGTGELFF
>TRBJ2-3|TRBV6-1
CASSLRQGGTDTQYF
>TRBJ2-6|TRBV6-5
CASRPGNAGANVLTF
>TRBJ1-1|TRBV7-9
CASSFTGTEAFF
>TRBJ1-2|TRBV27
CASSPLGGLNYGYTF
>TRBJ1-1|TRBV14
CASSQVTRRGEAFF
>TRBJ2-7|TRBV6-5
CASTPARQPYEQYF
>TRBJ1-3|TRBV7-2
CASSLAPGVGNTIYF
>TRBJ1-3|TRBV7-6
CASSSSDNSGNTIYF
>TRBJ1-4|TRBV7-2
CASSFGGNEKLFF
>TRBJ1-2|TRBV7-3
CSSSSSGSGGYGYTF
>TRBJ1-5|TRBV18
CASSPTVNQPQHF
>TRBJ1-1|TRBV5-8
CASSLALGQGNTEAFF
>TRBJ2-7|TRBV5-1
CASSLNTGGEQYF